This note documents a single T cell receptor beta chain sequence. What it binds is not known. This sample stems from a study of beta chain features in type 1 diabetes. Findings and limits, study-wide: TCRB repertoires of naive, central memory and Treg cells appeared more similar among patients than among healthy donors.

This CDR3 has 14 residues. Germline-derived CDR1 and CDR2 are KGHSH and LQKENI. The ends were cut back, 4 bases at V and 5 bases at J, with 14 bases in the middle. Isolated RNA was reverse transcribed in full, so expressed TCRB transcripts were sequenced. The protocol was immunoSEQ multiplex PCR, while the TCRdb copy is restricted to in-frame clones and leaves out a portion. The repertoire has a few hundred thousand clones, roughly an eighth of them found once; the top ten carry about 0.017%. This receptor was taken from a man aged 18 to 29 in good health. What was sequenced was naive CD4+ T cells from blood. J is TRBJ1-1 and V is TRBV18, with TRBD1 as a possible D gene (5 bases). The CDR3 DNA reads TGTGCCAGCTCACTCTCGGGAGGGGAAACTGAAGCTTTCTTT. Protein: CASSLSGGETEAFF.